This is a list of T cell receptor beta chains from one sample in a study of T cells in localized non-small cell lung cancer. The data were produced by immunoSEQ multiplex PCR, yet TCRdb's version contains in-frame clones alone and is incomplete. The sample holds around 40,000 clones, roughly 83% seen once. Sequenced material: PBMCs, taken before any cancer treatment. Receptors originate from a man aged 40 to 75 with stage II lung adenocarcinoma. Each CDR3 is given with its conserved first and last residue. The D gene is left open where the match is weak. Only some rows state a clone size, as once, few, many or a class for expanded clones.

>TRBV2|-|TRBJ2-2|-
TGTGCCAGCAGTGCTCGGGCCTCTCAAACCGGGGAGCTGTTTTTT
CASSARASQTGELFF
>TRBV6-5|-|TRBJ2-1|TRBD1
TGTGCCAGCAGTCATCTGACAGGGTGGAATGAGCAGTTCTTC
CASSHLTGWNEQFF
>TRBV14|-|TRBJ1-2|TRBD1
TGTGCCAGCAGCCAAGTGCCAGTCGTAGGGGGCGGCTATGGCTACACCTTC
CASSQVPVVGGGYGYTF
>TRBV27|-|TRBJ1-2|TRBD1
TGTGCCAGCAAATCGACAGGGCGACTCCATGGCTACACCTTC
CASKSTGRLHGYTF
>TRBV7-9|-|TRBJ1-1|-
TGTGCCAGCAGCTTAGTGGCAGGGGTGAACACTGAAGCTTTCTTT
CASSLVAGVNTEAFF
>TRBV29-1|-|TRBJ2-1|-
TGCAGCGTTGACGGGGTGAGCTCCTACAATGAGCAGTTCTTC
CSVDGVSSYNEQFF
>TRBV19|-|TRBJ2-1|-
TGTGCCAGTAGTACGGCGGAAATCTCCTACAATGAGCAGTTCTTC
CASSTAEISYNEQFF
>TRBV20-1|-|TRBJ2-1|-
TGCAGTGCTGATTTAGGGAATGAGCAGTTCTTC
CSADLGNEQFF
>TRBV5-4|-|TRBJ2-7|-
TGTGCCAGCGCTCCAGCAGGGACATCGAGCTCCTACGAGCAGTACTTC
CASAPAGTSSSYEQYF
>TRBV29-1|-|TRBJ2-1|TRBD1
TGCAGCGTTGAAAGTAGACAGGGGTATGAGCAGTTCTTC
CSVESRQGYEQFF
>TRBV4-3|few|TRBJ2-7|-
TGCGCCAGCAGCCTGACGAGGGGTAGAGGCGACGAGCAGTACTTC
CASSLTRGRGDEQYF
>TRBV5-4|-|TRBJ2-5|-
TGTGCCAGCAGCTTGATGGGACGTGAGACCCAGTACTTC
CASSLMGRETQYF
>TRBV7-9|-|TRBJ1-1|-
TGTGCCAGTAAACCGGGGGCCAATACTGAAGCTTTCTTT
CASKPGANTEAFF
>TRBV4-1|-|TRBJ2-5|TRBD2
TGCGCCAGCAGCCACACTAGCGGAGAAGAGACCCAGTACTTC
CASSHTSGEETQYF
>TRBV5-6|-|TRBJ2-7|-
TGTGCCAGCAGCTTGGTGGGAGTCTATTCCTACGAGCAGTACTTC
CASSLVGVYSYEQYF
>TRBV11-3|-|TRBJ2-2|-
TGTGCCAGCAGCTTAACCGTGGGCGGGGAGCTGTTTTTT
CASSLTVGGELFF
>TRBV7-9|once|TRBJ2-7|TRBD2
TGTGCCAGCAGCTCTACTAGCGGGAGGGCCCACGAGCAGTACTTC
CASSSTSGRAHEQYF
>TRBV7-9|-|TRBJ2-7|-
TGTGCCAGCAGCTTATTAGCGGAGTCACAGTACTTC
CASSLLAESQYF
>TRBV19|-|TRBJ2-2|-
TGTGCCAGTAGTAGCCGGGGGGCGGGGAACACCGGGGAGCTGTTTTTT
CASSSRGAGNTGELFF
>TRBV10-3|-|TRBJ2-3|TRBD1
TGTGCCATCAGTGGGAGGACAGGGGACCTAGATACGCAGTATTTT
CAISGRTGDLDTQYF
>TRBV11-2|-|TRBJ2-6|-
TGTGCCAGCAGCTTAACAACTGGGGCCAACGTCCTGACTTTC
CASSLTTGANVLTF
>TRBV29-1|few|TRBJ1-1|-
TGCAGCGTTGAAGATCTGCAGGGCAAGACCACTGAAGCTTTCTTT
CSVEDLQGKTTEAFF
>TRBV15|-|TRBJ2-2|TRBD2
TGTGCCATTGAGCGGGAGAGGAACACCGGGGAGCTGTTTTTT
CAIERERNTGELFF
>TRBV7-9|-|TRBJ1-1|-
TGTGCCAGCAGTAGGCAGATGAACACTGAAGCTTTCTTT
CASSRQMNTEAFF
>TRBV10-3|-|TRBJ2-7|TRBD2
TGTGCCATCAGTGGGACTAGCGGGGGCTCCTACGAGCAGTACTTC
CAISGTSGGSYEQYF
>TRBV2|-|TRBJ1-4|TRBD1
TGTGCCAGCAGTTCTACAGGGGGGCCAAATGAAAAACTGTTTTTT
CASSSTGGPNEKLFF
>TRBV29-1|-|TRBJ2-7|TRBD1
TGCAGCGTAAAGACGGGACAGGGGAGCAACGAGCAGTACTTC
CSVKTGQGSNEQYF
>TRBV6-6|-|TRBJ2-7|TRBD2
TGTGCCAGCAGAAATTGGAGGACTAGCGGGAGTGACGAGCAGTACTTC
CASRNWRTSGSDEQYF
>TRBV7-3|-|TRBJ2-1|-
TGTGCCAGCAGCTTAAGTGCCAGGGGATTATCCTACAATGAGCAGTTCTTC
CASSLSARGLSYNEQFF
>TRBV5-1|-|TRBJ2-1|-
TGCGCCAGTGGGACGGGGGACAATGAGCAGTTCTTC
CASGTGDNEQFF
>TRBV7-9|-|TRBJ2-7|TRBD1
TGTGCCAGCAGCAAGGACAGGGCCTACAAGCAGTACTTC
CASSKDRAYKQYF
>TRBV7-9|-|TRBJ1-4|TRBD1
TGTGCCACCCGGACAGGGGAAAGCGAAAAACTGTTTTTT
CATRTGESEKLFF
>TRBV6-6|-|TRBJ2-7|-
TGTGCCAGCAGTTACGTCGGGAGAGGGTACGAGCAGTACTTC
CASSYVGRGYEQYF
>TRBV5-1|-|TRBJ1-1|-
TGCGCCAGCAGCTTGGACAGGGTTAAGGGCACTGAAGCTTTCTTT
CASSLDRVKGTEAFF
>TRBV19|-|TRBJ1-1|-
TGTGCCAGTAGTATTTGGGGCAGCACTGAAGCTTTCTTT
CASSIWGSTEAFF
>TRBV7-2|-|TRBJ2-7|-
TGTGCCAGCACCCGAGAGGGCGGGGCTCTCTCCTACGAGCAGTACTTC
CASTREGGALSYEQYF
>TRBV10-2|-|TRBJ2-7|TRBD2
TGCGCCAGCAGTGGGACTAGCGGGAACTACGAGCAGTACTTC
CASSGTSGNYEQYF